These 32 T cell receptor beta chains originate from one sample sequenced in a study of T cells in Graves' hyperthyroidism and ophthalmopathy. Amplified regions were TCR beta CDR3 sequences from RNA transcripts. Primed by the HTBI set, a first-round RT-PCR was run on the TCR CDR3. Using its own MiXCR run on the multiplex PCR reads, TCRdb lists one record per CDR3 protein. The sample shows about 420,000 distinct CDR3 sequences, about 13% of them seen only once. Sequences were obtained from blood. The source is a woman between 18 and 29 years old with Graves' hyperthyroidism.

This clonotype was counted a few times. The J gene is TRBJ1-5, the V gene TRBV19; D is undetermined. The CDR3 extends over 15 amino acids. Looked up from germline, CDR1 is LNHDA and CDR2 is SQIVND (reference sequence). V shed 4 bases and J shed 2 bases, with 12 bases lying between them. The CDR3 bases are TGTGCCAGTAGTACCCAGCCTGTGGGCAATCAGCCCCAGCATTTT. Its protein product is CASSTQPVGNQPQHF.

Ten or more counts support this clonotype. The genes are TRBV6-1 and TRBJ1-1, with D hard to call. CDR1 and CDR2 (germline): MNHNS, SASEGT. Trimming pared 1 base from V and 4 bases from J, leaving 13 bases between. The CDR3 has 15 amino acids. CDR3 nucleotide sequence: TGTGCCAGCAGTGAAGAAGGTGGGCTAGGCACTGAAGCTTTCTTT. Protein: CASSEEGGLGTEAFF.

The table lists this clonotype with many counts. J is TRBJ2-7 and V is TRBV3-1; 7 bases line up with TRBD1. Per germline, CDR1 LGHDT and CDR2 YNNKEL (reference sequence). The trim removed 4 bases at V and 0 bases at J, leaving 3 bases unmatched. The CDR3 loop spans 14 amino acids. For the CDR3, the DNA is TGTGCCAGCAGCCCCGACAGGGCCTCCTACGAGCAGTACTTC. Protein product: CASSPDRASYEQYF.

In this sample, this clonotype turned up many times. The rearrangement links TRBV24-1 to TRBJ2-3, with D perhaps matching TRBD1 or TRBD2 (5 bases each). Germline-derived CDR1 and CDR2 are KGHDR and SFDVKD. V lost 5 bases to trimming and J lost 5 bases, with 16 bases between them. The CDR3 has 15 amino acids. CDR3 sequence reads: CATSGDGARGDTQYF. The CDR3 region has the DNA TGTGCCACCAGTGGGGACGGAGCCCGGGGAGATACGCAGTATTTT.

This clonotype has ten or more counts. The chain recombines TRBV28 with TRBJ1-1; D is perhaps TRBD1 (6 bases). V gave up 10 bases and J gave up 4 bases, with 22 bases separating them. The CDR3 sequence is 15 residues long. Germline loops: CDR1 MDHEN, CDR2 SYDVKM. The CDR3 loop is CATVRGGIGSTEAFF. The CDR3 DNA follows: TGTGCCACAGTCCGGGGGGGCATCGGGAGCACTGAAGCTTTCTTT.

This clonotype was seen a few times. The chain links TRBV27 to TRBJ1-2; no reliable D call. The ends were cut back, 2 bases at V and 2 bases at J, with 6 bases in the middle. The CDR3 covers 13 residues. Germline lookup yields CDR1 MNHEY and CDR2 SMNVEV (reference sequence). CDR3 loop: CASSLTENYGYTF. For the CDR3, the DNA is TGTGCCAGCAGTTTAACGGAGAACTATGGCTACACCTTC.

This clonotype was found a few times. The rearrangement uses TRBV18 and TRBJ1-2; 7 bases are a match to TRBD1. Germline V gene sequence: CDR1 KGHSH, CDR2 LQKENI. With 2 bases clipped from V and 6 bases from J, the junction kept 15 bases outside the gene matches. This CDR3 comprises 17 residues. The CDR3 here is CASSPTGTVVPGDGYTF. The CDR3 DNA follows: TGTGCCAGCTCACCAACCGGGACAGTAGTTCCGGGGGATGGCTACACCTTC.

V is TRBV7-9 and J is TRBJ1-2; no clear D gene. Germline V gene sequence: CDR1 SEHNR, CDR2 FQNEAQ (reference sequence). V lost 4 bases, J lost 1 base, and 10 bases lay in between. The CDR3 covers 14 residues. In nucleotides, the CDR3 is TGTGCCAGCAGCTGGGCAGTTAATAACTATGGCTACACCTTC. Encoded protein: CASSWAVNNYGYTF.

Comments on this clonotype: A much larger clone lies one base from this, so it may be a read error. The chain has TRBV7-3 and TRBJ1-1, with D hard to call. Germline V gene lookup returns CDR1 SGHTA and CDR2 FQGTGA. V lost 5 bases, J lost 1 base, and 8 bases lay in between. The CDR3 totals 13 residues. CDR3 residues: CASSTDGNTEAFF. The CDR3 DNA reads as TGTGCCAGCAGCACGGACGGGAACACTGAAGCTTTCTTT.

The chain's CDR3 is CASSSRTSGRGETQYF. Here the CDR3 DNA reads TGTGCCAGCAGCTCCCGGACTAGCGGAAGGGGAGAGACCCAGTACTTC. V and J are TRBV13 and TRBJ2-5, with TRBD2 matching over 10 bases. The CDR3 loop spans 16 amino acids. After removal of 4 bases from V and 4 bases from J, the junction contained 9 bases not matched to a gene. Germline CDR1 reads PRHDT; CDR2 reads FYEKMQ (reference sequence).

This clonotype occurred many times. The chain uses TRBV6-1 and TRBJ2-7; 16 bases are shared with TRBD2. This CDR3 is 16 amino acids long. CDR1 is MNHNS, CDR2 SASEGT, per germline. V trimming: 5 bases; J trimming: 7 bases; junction bases outside the gene matches: 8. Here the CDR3 DNA reads TGTGCCAGCAGTTTAGGGACTAGCGGGAGGGCATGGGAGCAGTACTTC. It yields the protein CASSLGTSGRAWEQYF.

This clonotype has a single count. The chain has TRBV20-1 and TRBJ2-7; 13 bases are shared with TRBD2. The CDR3 has 16 amino acids. V was pared by 6 bases and J by 0 bases, with 8 bases of the junction left unmatched. Germline CDR1 reads DFQATT; CDR2 reads SNEGSKA (reference sequence). This chain's CDR3 is CSAPTSGRISSYEQYF. CDR3 bases: TGCAGTGCCCCGACTAGCGGGAGGATAAGCTCCTACGAGCAGTACTTC.

This clonotype was observed many times. The chain joins TRBV6-1 to TRBJ2-7; D is uncertain. Germline V CDR1 and CDR2: MNHNS, SASEGT. CDR3 length: 13 residues. V gave up 5 bases and J gave up 3 bases, with 11 bases separating them. The CDR3 protein is CASSYRRLYEQYF. CDR3 DNA: TGTGCCAGCAGTTACCGACGGCTCTACGAGCAGTACTTC.

The chain couples TRBV19 to TRBJ1-5; no reliable D call. Trimming removed 6 bases at V and 0 bases at J, with 12 bases between. The germline gives CDR1 LNHDA, CDR2 SQIVND (reference sequence). This CDR3 contains 15 residues. CDR3 residues: CASRIYTGSNQPQHF. DNA for the CDR3: TGTGCCAGTAGAATCTACACGGGTAGCAATCAGCCCCAGCATTTT.

This clonotype was counted only a few times. One junction end disagrees with the germline gene, perhaps due to a read error. The chain links TRBV7-2 to TRBJ2-2; 8 nucleotides match TRBD1. This CDR3 region has 17 residues. Germline values: CDR1 SGHTA, CDR2 FQGNSA. The CDR3 DNA sequence: TGTGCCAGCAGCTTAGGATCGCAGGGGGCTAACACCGGGGAGCTGCTTTTT. Translated: CASSLGSQGANTGELLF.

This clonotype has ten or more counts. The V and J genes are TRBV28 and TRBJ2-1, with 7 bases identical to TRBD1. Germline V lookup: CDR1 MDHEN, CDR2 SYDVKM. With V trimmed by 3 bases and J by 7 bases, 9 bases remained unmatched. This CDR3 has 15 residues. CDR3: CASSLPHRGVNEQFF. The CDR3 bases are TGTGCCAGCAGTTTGCCGCACAGGGGAGTAAATGAGCAGTTCTTC.

This clonotype was recorded many times. The chain joins TRBV7-9 to TRBJ2-1; 8 bases line up with TRBD2. Germline values: CDR1 SEHNR, CDR2 FQNEAQ (reference sequence). The CDR3 has 17 residues. Unmatched junction bases numbered 14, after V lost 2 bases and J lost 8 bases. CDR3 bases: TGTGCCAGCAGCTTACCCGGCTCGGGAGGGAAAGTAGATGAGCAGTTCTTC. It yields the protein CASSLPGSGGKVDEQFF.

This clonotype was detected many times. The chain employs TRBV7-9 and TRBJ1-2; D gene ambiguous. V lost 7 bases to trimming and J lost 8 bases, with 14 bases between them. The CDR3 extends over 12 amino acids. Germline CDR1 SEHNR, CDR2 FQNEAQ (reference sequence). CDR3 DNA sequence: TGTGCCAGCATCCGTATGGCGGGGGGCTACACCTTC. It encodes CASIRMAGGYTF. Using reference TRBV7-9 and TRBJ1-2 for the parts outside the CDR3, the full variable domain is DTGVSQNPRHKITKRGQNVTFRCDPISEHNRLYWYRQTLGQGPEFLTYFQNEAQLEKSRLLSDRFSAERPKGSFSTLEIQRTEQGDSAMYLCASIRMAGGYTFGSGTRLTVV.

This clonotype was recorded at least ten times. The chain employs TRBV20-1 and TRBJ1-5, with unresolved D. V was pared by 3 bases and J by 5 bases, with 8 bases between. Germline loops: CDR1 DFQATT, CDR2 SNEGSKA (reference sequence). This CDR3 contains 12 residues. Written as DNA, the CDR3 is TGCAGTGCTAGTCCCGCCGATCAGCCCCAGCATTTT. It translates to CSASPADQPQHF.

This clonotype was seen ten or more times. V gene TRBV6-5 combines with J gene TRBJ2-3; 7 bases match TRBD1. Germline V lookup: CDR1 MNHEY, CDR2 SVGAGI. CDR3 length: 16 amino acids. V dropped 2 bases and J dropped 2; count of bases not matched to a gene: 7. This CDR3 is CASSYHGTATTDTQYF. CDR3 DNA sequence: TGTGCCAGCAGTTACCACGGGACAGCAACCACAGATACGCAGTATTTT.

V usage is TRBV19 and J usage is TRBJ1-5, with 8 positions matching TRBD1. CDR3 length: 14 residues. Per the germline V gene, CDR1 is LNHDA and CDR2 is SQIVND (reference sequence). Trimming took 5 bases from V and 5 from J; bases not matched to a gene: 5. CDR3 region: CASSVDRADQPQHF. In DNA, the CDR3 is TGTGCCAGTAGTGTGGACAGGGCGGATCAGCCCCAGCATTTT.

Many counts were recorded for this clonotype. The chain recombines TRBV6-1 with TRBJ1-1; the D gene is possibly TRBD1 (5 bases). The germline V and J ends were trimmed by 8 bases and 1 base, with 14 bases remaining between them. Germline V gene sequence: CDR1 MNHNS, CDR2 SASEGT. The CDR3 covers 14 residues. CDR3 sequence: CASRHGAGNTEAFF. The DNA of the CDR3 is TGTGCCAGCCGACACGGGGCGGGGAACACTGAAGCTTTCTTT.

This clonotype was counted many times. This sequence joins TRBV7-2 and TRBJ1-6; D not certain. CDR1 and CDR2 from the germline V gene are SGHTA and FQGNSA. This CDR3 spans 12 amino acids. Deletions cut 0 bases from V and 10 bases from J, with 4 bases between. The CDR3 DNA reads TGTGCCAGCAGCTTAGCCCTCTCACCCCTCCACTTT. Its translation is CASSLALSPLHF.

The chain carries TRBV5-4 and TRBJ2-1; TRBD2 is a possible D gene (5 bases). V was clipped by 6 bases and J by 6 bases, with 13 bases between them. From germline, CDR1 is SGHNT and CDR2 YYREEE (reference sequence). The CDR3 is 13 residues long. The CDR3 DNA sequence: TGTGCCAGCAATGGACCGGCGGGCAATGAGCAGTTCTTC. This translates into CASNGPAGNEQFF.

This clonotype was detected only a few times. The chain couples TRBV6-1 to TRBJ1-1, with 7 bases fitting TRBD1. Germline V lookup: CDR1 MNHNS, CDR2 SASEGT. V shed 6 bases and J 0 bases; nucleotides not matched to a gene: 10. The CDR3 is made up of 16 amino acids. CDR3 nucleotides: TGTGCCAGCAGCCTATCGGGACAGACAATGAACACTGAAGCTTTCTTT. Translation gives CASSLSGQTMNTEAFF.

The table lists this clonotype with many counts. CDR3 region: CASSLMGRSYEQYF. DNA for the CDR3: TGCGCCAGCAGCTTAATGGGACGTTCCTACGAGCAGTACTTC. The chain combines TRBV5-1 with TRBJ2-7, with D perhaps given as TRBD1 or TRBD2 (5 bases each). V lost 2 bases to trimming and J lost 1 base, with 10 bases between them. The CDR3 extends over 14 amino acids. CDR1 is SGHRS and CDR2 is YFSETQ in the germline V gene.

The gene calls are TRBV19 and TRBJ1-2; a possible D gene is TRBD1 (6 bases). Trimming took off 5 bases at V and 4 bases at J, with 14 bases between the two ends. In germline, CDR1 is LNHDA, CDR2 SQIVND (reference sequence). This CDR3 spans 14 amino acids. The CDR3 region is CASSPDRAFYGYTF. DNA for the CDR3: TGTGCCAGTAGTCCGGACAGAGCATTCTATGGCTACACCTTC.

The chain is built from TRBV6-1 and TRBJ2-5; D gene ambiguous. Germline V gives CDR1 MNHNS, CDR2 SASEGT. The V and J ends lost 7 bases and 7 bases respectively, with 10 bases between them. This CDR3 region has 11 residues. CDR3 in amino acids: CASIMYRTQYF. CDR3 nucleotide sequence: TGTGCCAGCATTATGTACCGGACCCAGTACTTC.

This sequence joins TRBV10-1 and TRBJ2-3, with TRBD2 identical over 8 bases. Per germline, CDR1 WNHNN and CDR2 SYGVQD (reference sequence). The V and J ends lost 10 bases and 5 bases, in that order; junction bases with no gene match: 14. This CDR3 comprises 15 residues. CDR3 bases: TGCGCCAACTTCCGACTAGCGCCTTGTTTAGATACGCAGTATTTT. This translates into CANFRLAPCLDTQYF.

Many counts were recorded for this clonotype. The chain carries TRBV6-1 and TRBJ1-1; D unresolved. Trimming removed 8 bases from V and 4 bases from J, with 8 bases in between. This CDR3 contains 11 residues. Germline-derived CDR1 and CDR2 are MNHNS and SASEGT. CDR3 protein: CASLIGTEAFF. The CDR3 DNA reads as TGTGCCAGCCTCATAGGCACTGAAGCTTTCTTT.

This clonotype was observed a few times. The chain employs TRBV9 and TRBJ2-3; D ambiguous. Trimming took 0 bases from V and 6 from J, leaving 14 bases between them. This CDR3 is built from 15 residues. CDR1 and CDR2 from the germline V gene are SGDLS and YYNGEE. CDR3 loop: CASSVEGLGLDTQYF. CDR3 DNA: TGTGCCAGCAGCGTAGAAGGGCTAGGCCTCGATACGCAGTATTTT. Together with reference TRBV9 and TRBJ2-3, the CDR3 gives the full variable domain: DSGVTQTPKHLITATGQRVTLRCSPRSGDLSVYWYQQSLDQGLQFLIQYYNGEERAKGNILERFSAQQFPDLHSELNLSSLELGDSALYFCASSVEGLGLDTQYFGPGTRLTVL.

This clonotype was found a few times. A junction boundary mismatches the germline segment, possibly from a read error. This rearrangement joins TRBV5-1 to TRBJ2-3; 8 nucleotides agree with TRBD2. This CDR3 is 15 amino acids long. The germline V gene encodes CDR1 SGHRS and CDR2 YFSETQ. CDR3 in amino acids: CAGSLAGRGTDTQYF. For the CDR3, the DNA is TGCGCCGGCAGCTTGGCCGGGAGGGGTACAGATACGCAGTATTTT.